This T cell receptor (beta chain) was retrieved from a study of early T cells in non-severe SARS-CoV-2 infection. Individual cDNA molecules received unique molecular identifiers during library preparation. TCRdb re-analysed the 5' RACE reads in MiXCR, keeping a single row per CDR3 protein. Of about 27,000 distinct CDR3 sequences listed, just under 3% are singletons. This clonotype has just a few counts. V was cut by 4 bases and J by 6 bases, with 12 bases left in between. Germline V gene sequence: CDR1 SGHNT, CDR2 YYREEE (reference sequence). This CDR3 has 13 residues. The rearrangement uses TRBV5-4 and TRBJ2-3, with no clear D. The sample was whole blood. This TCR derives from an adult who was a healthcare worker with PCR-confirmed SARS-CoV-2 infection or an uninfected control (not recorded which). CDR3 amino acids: CASSLKEWDTQYF. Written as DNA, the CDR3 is TGTGCCAGCAGCCTGAAGGAGTGGGATACGCAGTATTTT.